This T cell receptor beta chain comes out of a study of T cells in Graves' hyperthyroidism and ophthalmopathy. Findings of the study overall: In simple terms, a model built on 13 V-J features told ophthalmopathy apart from stable hyperthyroidism. Ophthalmopathy got predicted by the model a median roughly 6.4 months before its onset. The majority of expanded thyroid clonotypes above 0.001 also appeared in blood.

Many counts were recorded for this clonotype. The target antigen is unknown. Uncontrolled infection, other autoimmune disease, pregnancy or lactation excluded patients. Amplified TCR beta CDR3 regions derived from RNA transcripts. A first-round RT-PCR of the TCR CDR3 used the HTBI primer set. TCRdb reanalysed the multiplex PCR reads using MiXCR and keeps one entry per CDR3 protein. This table has under 550,000 distinct CDR3 sequences, roughly 21% appearing once. Trimming shortened V by 4 bases and J by 0 bases, and 16 bases separated the two germline ends. CDR3 length: 16 residues. Germline loops: CDR1 GTSNPN, CDR2 SVGIG (reference sequence).

This chain links TRBV30 with TRBJ1-3; no firm D call. The source of this sequence is a man in his forties with Graves' ophthalmopathy. The sequencing input was blood. CDR3: CAWTATHGGSGNTIYF. The CDR3 DNA sequence: TGTGCCTGGACAGCTACACATGGAGGCTCTGGAAACACCATATATTTT. Supplemented by reference TRBV30 and TRBJ1-3, the full variable domain reads SQTIHQWPATLVQPVGSPLSLECTVEGTSNPNLYWYRQAAGRGLQLLFYSVGIGQISSEVPQNLSASRPQDRQFILSSKKLLLSDSGFYLCAWTATHGGSGNTIYFGEGSWLTVV.